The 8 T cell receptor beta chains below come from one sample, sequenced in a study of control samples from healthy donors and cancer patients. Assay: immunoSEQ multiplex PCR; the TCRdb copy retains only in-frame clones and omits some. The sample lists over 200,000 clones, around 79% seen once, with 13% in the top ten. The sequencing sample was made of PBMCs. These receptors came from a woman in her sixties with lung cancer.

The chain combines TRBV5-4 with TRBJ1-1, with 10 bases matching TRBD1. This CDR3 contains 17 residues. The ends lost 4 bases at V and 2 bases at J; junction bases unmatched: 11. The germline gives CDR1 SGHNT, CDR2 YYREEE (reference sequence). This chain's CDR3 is CASSPGGTGVFNTEAFF. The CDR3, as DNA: TGTGCCAGCAGCCCCGGTGGGACAGGGGTTTTTAACACTGAAGCTTTCTTT.

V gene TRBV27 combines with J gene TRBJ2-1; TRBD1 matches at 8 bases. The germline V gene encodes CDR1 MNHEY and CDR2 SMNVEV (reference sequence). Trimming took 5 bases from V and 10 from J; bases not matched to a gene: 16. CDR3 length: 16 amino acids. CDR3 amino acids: CASSRLTGGLSREQFF. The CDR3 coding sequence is TGTGCCAGCAGTAGACTAACAGGGGGGCTATCCAGGGAGCAGTTCTTC.

Written as DNA, the CDR3 is TGTGCCAGTAGTAGGGGGACCGGGGCCACAGATACGCAGTATTTT. Protein sequence: CASSRGTGATDTQYF. The rearrangement uses TRBV19 and TRBJ2-3; possibly TRBD1 or TRBD2 for D (5 bases each). Germline V gives CDR1 LNHDA, CDR2 SQIVND (reference sequence). CDR3 length equals 15 residues. Between the trimmed V and J ends, which lost 4 bases and 2 bases, there was a span of 13 bases.

The CDR3 sequence: CASSPPRSGSWNTEAFF. CDR3 bases: TGTGCCAGCAGCCCGCCCAGGTCGGGTTCATGGAACACTGAAGCTTTCTTT. The chain employs TRBV3-1 (or the pseudogene TRBV3-2) and TRBJ1-1, with D unresolved. CDR1 LGHDT and CDR2 YNNKEL come from the germline V gene (reference sequence). The CDR3 has 17 amino acids. Trimming stripped 4 bases from V and 1 base from J, with 19 bases between.

In nucleotides, the CDR3 is TGTGCCAGCAGTTACCGGGAGGGTGGAGATACGCAGTATTTT. Translating gives CASSYREGGDTQYF. The gene calls are TRBV6-6 and TRBJ2-3; 8 bases map to TRBD2. CDR3 size: 14 residues. Germline trimming cut 2 bases from V and 5 bases from J; bases unmatched to any gene: 3. The V gene's germline CDR1 is MNHNY and CDR2 SVGAGI (reference sequence).

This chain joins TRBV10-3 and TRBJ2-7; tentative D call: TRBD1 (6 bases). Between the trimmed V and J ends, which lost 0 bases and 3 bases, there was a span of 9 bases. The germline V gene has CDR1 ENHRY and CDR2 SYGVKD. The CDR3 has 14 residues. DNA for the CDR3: TGTGCCATCAGTGAGTCTCGAGGGGGCTACGAGCAGTACTTC. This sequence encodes CAISESRGGYEQYF.

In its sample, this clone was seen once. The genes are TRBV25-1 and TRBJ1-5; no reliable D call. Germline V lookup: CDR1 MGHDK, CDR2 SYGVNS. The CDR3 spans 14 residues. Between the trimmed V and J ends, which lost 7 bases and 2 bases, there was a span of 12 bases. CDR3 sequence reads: CASKDSTGNQPQHF. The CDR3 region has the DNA TGTGCCAGCAAGGACTCGACCGGCAATCAGCCCCAGCATTTT.

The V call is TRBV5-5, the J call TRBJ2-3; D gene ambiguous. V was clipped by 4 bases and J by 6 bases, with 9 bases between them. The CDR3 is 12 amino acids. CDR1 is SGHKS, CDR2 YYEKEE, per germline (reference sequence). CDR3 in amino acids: CASSPYSDTQYF. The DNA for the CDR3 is TGTGCCAGCAGCCCGTATAGCGATACGCAGTATTTT.